Presented here are 17 T cell receptor beta chains from one specimen sequenced in a study of shared clonotypes between healthy human individuals (dated by TCRdb to 2019 to 2021). The library was generated by the immunoSEQ multiplex PCR assay. TCRdb carries this immuneACCESS record with in-frame sequences only. Its versions omit some clonotypes, under half of them owing to an unresolved V gene in the studies checked, with the rest unexplained. The sample table records 90,000 to 120,000 clones; just over 65% of these occur just once. The ten top clones hold around 26% of the sample. Material for sequencing was memory CD8+ T cells sorted from blood. Per the publication, the cell subset or site label means: CD45RO+ cells pooled with CCR7-negative TemRA cells. These TCRs come from a woman aged 25 to 45 in good health.

The chain joins TRBV6-1 to TRBJ2-1; D remains unclear. This CDR3 has 13 residues. Deletions cut 1 base from V and 5 bases from J, with 6 bases between. Germline V gene sequence: CDR1 MNHNS, CDR2 SASEGT. The CDR3: CASSEVFNNEQFF. The CDR3 DNA reads as TGTGCCAGCAGTGAAGTGTTTAACAATGAGCAGTTCTTC.

The chain joins TRBV27 to TRBJ2-7, with D possibly called TRBD1 or TRBD2 (5 bases each). CDR1 is MNHEY and CDR2 is SMNVEV in the germline V gene (reference sequence). The CDR3 is made up of 15 amino acids. V was cut by 6 bases and J by 3 bases, with 18 bases left in between. CDR3 sequence: CASRALKGRYYEQYF. The CDR3 DNA is TGTGCCAGCAGGGCTTTGAAGGGGAGATACTACGAGCAGTACTTC.

In this sample, this clone turned up many times. V usage is TRBV6-5 and J usage is TRBJ2-7; maybe TRBD2 (5 bases). Germline CDR1 is MNHEY and CDR2 is SVGAGI. CDR3 size: 14 residues. V dropped 8 bases and J dropped 7 bases, with 21 bases sitting between them. The DNA for the CDR3 is TGTGCCAGCGGGAGAGGGCCCTCTGGAAGGGAGCAGTACTTC. Translation gives CASGRGPSGREQYF.

This rearrangement joins TRBV11-2 to TRBJ2-1, with 13 bases matching TRBD2. The CDR3 is 18 amino acids. Germline CDR1 SGHAT, CDR2 FQNNGV. Trimming at V came to 1 base and at J to 7 bases, leaving 10 bases not matched to a gene. The CDR3 reads CASSLGTSGRRIGNEQFF. DNA of the CDR3: TGTGCCAGCAGCTTAGGGACTAGCGGGAGAAGAATCGGAAATGAGCAGTTCTTC.

V and J are TRBV29-1 and TRBJ2-1; D remains ambiguous. Trimming took off 2 bases at V and 0 bases at J, with 5 bases between the two ends. The CDR3 loop spans 13 amino acids. Germline V gene lookup returns CDR1 SQVTM and CDR2 ANQGSEA. CDR3 in amino acids: CSVERSSYNEQFF. The CDR3 region has the DNA TGCAGCGTTGAAAGGAGCTCCTACAATGAGCAGTTCTTC.

The chain carries TRBV27 and TRBJ2-7, with D possibly being TRBD1 or TRBD2 (6 bases each). Trimming stripped 7 bases from V and 0 bases from J, with 13 bases between. Germline values: CDR1 MNHEY, CDR2 SMNVEV (reference sequence). This CDR3 has 14 residues. In nucleotides, the CDR3 is TGTGCCAGCAAGGGGGAGGTTTCCTCCTACGAGCAGTACTTC. Its protein product is CASKGEVSSYEQYF.

This clone was seen once. The chain combines TRBV27 with TRBJ1-5; D possibly corresponds to TRBD1 (5 bases). The length of the CDR3 is 14 residues. The V gene lost 6 bases and the J gene lost 4 bases, with 13 bases spanning the gap. Germline values: CDR1 MNHEY, CDR2 SMNVEV (reference sequence). The chain's CDR3 is CASRGDGPNQPQHF. The CDR3 coding sequence is TGTGCCAGCAGAGGGGACGGGCCAAATCAGCCCCAGCATTTT.

The rearrangement uses TRBV18 and TRBJ2-1, with D perhaps matching TRBD2 (7 bases). Looked up from germline, CDR1 is KGHSH and CDR2 is LQKENI. With 3 bases removed from V and 9 bases from J, the gap between germline ends came to 27 bases. This CDR3 contains 18 residues. CDR3 bases: TGTGCCAGCTCACCGCCTAGCGGACCCCACGGAGTGGACAGTGAGCAGTTCTTC. Encoded protein: CASSPPSGPHGVDSEQFF.

V usage is TRBV11-2 and J usage is TRBJ2-1; 10 bases are a match to TRBD2. Germline-derived CDR1 and CDR2 are SGHAT and FQNNGV. The CDR3 has 16 amino acids. J was trimmed by 8 bases and V by 5 bases; bases with no gene match: 12. CDR3 DNA sequence: TGTGCCAGCAGCCAAAGGACTAGCGGCTACTCTGATGAGCAGTTCTTC. Translating gives CASSQRTSGYSDEQFF. The full variable domain, rest sourced from reference TRBV11-2 and TRBJ2-1, is EAGVAQSPRYKIIEKRQSVAFWCNPISGHATLYWYQQILGQGPKLLIQFQNNGVVDDSQLPKDRFSAERLKGVDSTLKIQPAKLEDSAVYLCASSQRTSGYSDEQFFGPGTRLTVL.

This sequence joins TRBV29-1 and TRBJ2-7; D possibly corresponds to TRBD1 (6 bases). CDR3 length: 15 amino acids. Trimming cost V 5 bases and J 5 bases, with 22 bases left between them. Germline CDR1 and CDR2: SQVTM and ANQGSEA. In DNA form, the CDR3 reads TGCAGCGTTTCCGGGACAAAGGGAAGTGCCGACGAGCAGTACTTC. Amino acids: CSVSGTKGSADEQYF.

The V call is TRBV6-4, the J call TRBJ2-7; D is undetermined. V was trimmed by 0 bases and J by 3 bases, leaving 0 bases between them. The CDR3 totals 11 residues. CDR1 and CDR2 (germline): MRHNA, SNTAGT. The CDR3 DNA is TGTGCCAGCAGTGACTCCTACGAGCAGTACTTC. Protein product: CASSDSYEQYF.

The gene calls are TRBV28 and TRBJ1-5; 10 bases align to TRBD1. CDR1 and CDR2 from the germline V gene are MDHEN and SYDVKM. This CDR3 is 14 amino acids long. V shed 5 bases and J 5 bases; nucleotides not matched to a gene: 3. This chain's CDR3 is CASSPGTGDQPQHF. In DNA form, the CDR3 reads TGTGCCAGCAGTCCGGGGACAGGGGATCAGCCCCAGCATTTT.

This clone was counted between two and nine times. J is TRBJ1-1 and V is TRBV2; 7 nucleotides align to TRBD1. This CDR3 region has 13 residues. The ends lost 7 bases at V and 6 bases at J; junction bases unmatched: 8. Germline-derived CDR1 and CDR2 are SNHLY and FYNNEI. CDR3 loop: CASKPQGIPEAFF. The CDR3 coding sequence is TGTGCCAGCAAACCACAGGGGATCCCTGAAGCTTTCTTT.

This clone showed up just once. V and J are TRBV5-1 and TRBJ1-2; TRBD1 might be the D (6 bases). The germline V gene encodes CDR1 SGHRS and CDR2 YFSETQ. The V end lost 4 bases, the J end lost 5 bases, and 18 bases lay between the germline ends. The CDR3 runs 15 residues. This chain's CDR3 is CASSPKLGGRYGYTF. The CDR3 DNA sequence: TGCGCCAGCAGCCCCAAATTGGGGGGGCGTTATGGCTACACCTTC. Together with reference TRBV5-1 and TRBJ1-2, the CDR3 gives the full variable domain: KAGVTQTPRYLIKTRGQQVTLSCSPISGHRSVSWYQQTPGQGLQFLFEYFSETQRNKGNFPGRFSGRQFSNSRSEMNVSTLELGDSALYLCASSPKLGGRYGYTFGSGTRLTVV.

The chain employs TRBV6-1 and TRBJ2-7; either TRBD1 or TRBD2 may fit D (5 bases each). This CDR3 spans 14 amino acids. CDR1 is MNHNS and CDR2 is SASEGT in the germline V gene. V dropped 5 bases and J dropped 1 base, with 12 bases sitting between them. CDR3 bases: TGTGCCAGCAGTACGTGGGACGGATCCTACGAGCAGTACTTC. It translates to CASSTWDGSYEQYF.

This chain connects TRBV7-9 to TRBJ2-1; 10 bases line up with TRBD2. V gave up 8 bases and J gave up 0 bases; unmatched junction bases: 10. This CDR3 has 17 residues. Germline CDR1 reads SEHNR; CDR2 reads FQNEAQ (reference sequence). CDR3: CASSGLASWSSYNEQFF. CDR3 nucleotides: TGTGCCAGCTCGGGACTAGCGTCGTGGAGCTCCTACAATGAGCAGTTCTTC.

The chain recombines TRBV19 with TRBJ2-5, with TRBD1 matching over 7 bases. The last part of the DNA fits TRBJ2-7 better; the J call may be wrong. The CDR3 is made up of 13 amino acids. CDR1 is LNHDA and CDR2 is SQIVND in the germline V gene (reference sequence). The CDR3 DNA reads TGTGCCAAACCGACAGGGAGCTCCTACGAGCAGTACTTC. The encoded protein is CAKPTGSSYEQYF.